The entry that follows covers one T cell receptor beta chain sequence. Its antigen is still unknown. Repertoires were generated with immunoSEQ multiplex PCR, while TCRdb's copy carries only in-frame clones and drops some. The sample has fewer than 90,000 clones, under 95% seen once. The sample belongs to a study of OX40 agonist ivuxolimab in advanced cancers. V gave up 2 bases and J gave up 3 bases, with 11 bases separating them. Germline V CDR1 and CDR2: MDHEN, SYDVKM. CDR3 length equals 14 residues. General study results and limits: Mean expanded clone counts were higher in CD8+ than CD4+ T cells. There were also nonresponders showing low normalized T-cell clonal expansion.

The specimen comprised CD4+ or CD8+ T cells sorted from blood, sampled in a trial of the OX40 agonist ivuxolimab. This clonotype originated in an adult with an advanced solid tumor such as melanoma, head and neck, liver or kidney cancer. This chain joins TRBV28 and TRBJ2-7; D is possibly TRBD2 (6 bases). CDR3 nucleotide sequence: TGTGCCAGCAGTTTACTAGCGCAACACTACGAGCAGTACTTC. It codes for CASSLLAQHYEQYF. The complete variable domain, with remaining parts taken from reference TRBV28 and TRBJ2-7, reads DVKVTQSSRYLVKRTGEKVFLECVQDMDHENMFWYRQDPGLGLRLIYFSYDVKMKEKGDIPEGYSVSREKKERFSLILESASTNQTSMYLCASSLLAQHYEQYFGPGTRLTVT.